The 8 T cell receptor beta chains below all came from one sample that was sequenced in a study of T cells in Graves' hyperthyroidism and ophthalmopathy. The TCR beta CDR3 regions underwent amplification using RNA transcripts as the source. First-round RT-PCR targeting the TCR CDR3 was performed with the HTBI primer set. TCRdb called the multiplex PCR reads again in MiXCR, with one record for every CDR3 protein. This table has more than 300,000 distinct CDR3 sequences, approximately 15% appearing once. The sample taken for sequencing was blood. These receptors originate from a woman between 25 and 40 years old with Graves' ophthalmopathy.

This clonotype has ten or more counts. The V and J genes are TRBV28 and TRBJ1-1, with a possible D match to TRBD1 (5 bases). Germline CDR1 is MDHEN and CDR2 is SYDVKM. This CDR3 contains 13 residues. Deletions cut 10 bases from V and 1 base from J, with 13 bases between. The CDR3 bases are TGTGCCACCACCGGGGGGGGGAACACTGAAGCTTTCTTT. Amino acid sequence: CATTGGGNTEAFF.

This clonotype was seen at least ten times. V is TRBV20-1 and J is TRBJ2-7, with D possibly matching TRBD1 (6 bases). This CDR3 region has 16 residues. Trimming took off 2 bases at V and 2 bases at J, with 19 bases between the two ends. Germline-derived CDR1 and CDR2 are DFQATT and SNEGSKA (reference sequence). The chain's CDR3 is CSARFEDSPYTYEQYF. The DNA for the CDR3 is TGCAGTGCTAGATTTGAGGACAGTCCCTACACCTACGAGCAGTACTTC.

This clonotype has just a few counts. The chain has TRBV19 and TRBJ1-5; D not certain. V gave up 3 bases and J gave up 5 bases, with 5 bases separating them. CDR1 and CDR2 (germline): LNHDA, SQIVND (reference sequence). The CDR3 has 12 amino acids. As DNA, the CDR3 is TGTGCCAGTAGTATCTCTTATCAGCCCCAGCATTTT. It translates to CASSISYQPQHF.

This clonotype was observed at least ten times. The chain couples TRBV12-3 or TRBV12-4 to TRBJ1-2, with D hard to call. V was shortened by 2 bases and J by 8 bases, with 9 bases between the two germline ends. The CDR3 contains 12 residues. The CDR3 region is CASSLWGSGYTF. The CDR3 bases are TGTGCCAGCAGTTTATGGGGTAGCGGCTACACCTTC.

The sample holds a few counts of this clonotype. The rearrangement links TRBV28 to TRBJ2-5; no reliable D call. Trimming removed 3 bases from V and 3 bases from J, with 5 bases in between. The germline gives CDR1 MDHEN, CDR2 SYDVKM. This CDR3 has 12 residues. The CDR3 loop reads CASSLIKETQYF. The CDR3 DNA follows: TGTGCCAGCAGTTTGATTAAAGAGACCCAGTACTTC.

Comment on this clonotype: One end of the junction does not line up with germline, which may come from a read error. The chain has TRBV20-1 and TRBJ2-4; D might be TRBD1 or TRBD2, each matching 5 bases. Gene TRBJ2-1 matches the end of the DNA better, so the J call may be wrong. From germline, CDR1 is DFQATT and CDR2 SNEGSKA (reference sequence). This CDR3 spans 12 amino acids. The CDR3 bases are TGCAGTGCTAGAGGGGGGATGTATGATCAGTTCTTC. Protein sequence: CSARGGMYDQFF.

This clonotype was detected many times. The chain recombines TRBV2 with TRBJ1-1; D is perhaps TRBD1 (5 bases). CDR1 is SNHLY, CDR2 FYNNEI, per germline. The CDR3 has 14 residues. Trimming took 4 bases from V and 5 from J, leaving 14 bases between them. In DNA, the CDR3 is TGTGCCAGCAGTGCCATTGCCGGGGGAACTGAAGCTTTCTTT. This codes for CASSAIAGGTEAFF.

In this sample, this clonotype turned up many times. This chain joins TRBV5-8 and TRBJ2-1; a possible D gene is TRBD1 (6 bases). The CDR3 extends over 15 amino acids. Germline CDR1 and CDR2: SGHTS and YDEGEE. V lost 6 bases to trimming and J lost 0 bases, with 13 bases between them. The CDR3 protein is CASTYRASSYNEQFF. CDR3 bases: TGTGCCAGCACATACAGGGCGAGCTCCTACAATGAGCAGTTCTTC.